These 31 T cell receptor beta chains share one sample of origin, sequenced in a study of cytomegalovirus exposure and HLA in healthy donors. Primers for the PCR totalled 60 Vbeta and 13 Jbeta. Using immunoSEQ multiplex PCR, the repertoire was profiled, and TCRdb retains in-frame clones only, with some absent. Altogether 150,000 to 200,000 clones are present, 75% to 80% being singletons, with the ten largest covering 6.3%. The sample comprised PBMCs. The receptors stem from a man in his forties or fifties in good health and CMV-seropositive.

The chain combines TRBV5-1 with TRBJ2-1, with 11 nucleotides matching TRBD2. Unmatched junction bases numbered 2, after V lost 3 bases and J lost 0 bases. Looked up from germline, CDR1 is SGHRS and CDR2 is YFSETQ. The CDR3 has 16 amino acids. The CDR3 DNA follows: TGCGCCAGCAGCTCACTAGCGGGAGCCTCCTACAATGAGCAGTTCTTC. Residues: CASSSLAGASYNEQFF.

The chain uses TRBV7-3 and TRBJ1-1, with D unresolved. Germline V CDR1 and CDR2: SGHTA, FQGTGA. This CDR3 has 16 residues. V gave up 0 bases and J gave up 5 bases, with 16 bases separating them. DNA for the CDR3: TGTGCCAGCAGCTTAACGTGGGCAGGAGGTGGGACTGAAGCTTTCTTT. It is translated as CASSLTWAGGGTEAFF.

The chain couples TRBV11-3 to TRBJ2-1; 14 bases agree with TRBD2. Trimming removed 6 bases from V and 8 bases from J; junction bases left unmatched: 15. This CDR3 spans 18 amino acids. CDR1 and CDR2 (germline): SGHNT, YENEEA. The CDR3: CASRSYKGLAGEIDEQFF. DNA for the CDR3: TGTGCCAGCAGATCATACAAGGGACTAGCGGGAGAAATCGATGAGCAGTTCTTC. Full variable domain (missing parts from reference TRBV11-3 and TRBJ2-1): EAGVVQSPRYKIIEKKQPVAFWCNPISGHNTLYWYLQNLGQGPELLIRYENEEAVDDSQLPKDRFSAERLKGVDSTLKIQPAELGDSAVYLCASRSYKGLAGEIDEQFFGPGTRLTVL.

The chain is built from TRBV27 and TRBJ2-6; no definite D call. V was clipped by 4 bases and J by 5 bases, with 9 bases between them. The CDR3 extends over 14 amino acids. In germline, CDR1 is MNHEY, CDR2 SMNVEV (reference sequence). CDR3 coding DNA: TGTGCCAGCAGTTCGTGGAGTAGGGCCAACGTCCTGACTTTC. This sequence encodes CASSSWSRANVLTF.

This chain joins TRBV11-2 and TRBJ2-1; 8 bases match TRBD2. Germline V gene sequence: CDR1 SGHAT, CDR2 FQNNGV. J was trimmed by 8 bases and V by 0 bases; bases with no gene match: 9. This CDR3 is 16 amino acids long. CDR3 bases: TGTGCCAGCAGCTTAGATAGGGCTAGCGGGTTCCATGAGCAGTTCTTC. Translating gives CASSLDRASGFHEQFF.

The genes are TRBV10-3 and TRBJ2-7; D remains unclear. V was trimmed by 3 bases and J by 0 bases, leaving 6 bases between them. CDR3 length: 13 amino acids. Per the germline V gene, CDR1 is ENHRY and CDR2 is SYGVKD. The CDR3 is CAISERSSYEQYF. CDR3 nucleotide sequence: TGTGCCATCAGTGAACGGAGCTCCTACGAGCAGTACTTC.

The CDR3 loop reads CASRSRGQVPVEQFF. The CDR3 nucleotides are TGTGCCAGCAGAAGCCGGGGACAGGTTCCGGTCGAGCAGTTCTTC. This chain uses TRBV5-6 with TRBJ2-1, with TRBD1 matching 8 bases. Germline trimming cut 5 bases from V and 10 bases from J; bases unmatched to any gene: 14. Germline values: CDR1 SGHDT, CDR2 YYEEEE. The CDR3 has 15 residues.

This clone was detected only a few times. The V call is TRBV7-9, the J call TRBJ2-1; D perhaps matches TRBD2 (6 bases). CDR3 length: 17 amino acids. Germline CDR1 SEHNR, CDR2 FQNEAQ (reference sequence). V was clipped by 4 bases and J by 5 bases, with 21 bases between them. The CDR3, as DNA: TGTGCCAGCAGCTCGCATTTTGGCGGGGAGCGGGACAATGAGCAGTTCTTC. Translating it yields CASSSHFGGERDNEQFF.

This clone was picked up one time. V is TRBV6-5 and J is TRBJ2-5; 9 nucleotides agree with TRBD1. Germline loops: CDR1 MNHEY, CDR2 SVGAGI. This CDR3 is 14 amino acids long. The junction had 2 bases not matched to a gene; V was cut back by 2 bases and J by 4 bases. This CDR3 reads CASSYRTGAETQYF. The DNA for the CDR3 is TGTGCCAGCAGTTACAGGACAGGGGCAGAGACCCAGTACTTC.

The chain couples TRBV9 to TRBJ2-6; 8 bases fit TRBD1. Trimming at V came to 4 bases and at J to 0 bases, leaving 6 bases not matched to a gene. The CDR3 runs 17 residues. Germline lookup yields CDR1 SGDLS and CDR2 YYNGEE. CDR3 DNA: TGTGCCAGCAGCCCGCGGACAGGGCGCTCTGGGGCCAACGTCCTGACTTTC. Translation gives CASSPRTGRSGANVLTF.

The chain is built from TRBV13 and TRBJ2-3; D not resolved. Germline V gives CDR1 PRHDT, CDR2 FYEKMQ (reference sequence). V was trimmed by 1 base and J by 1 base, leaving 12 bases between them. The CDR3 totals 16 residues. The CDR3 sequence: CASSLDFSSGTDTQYF. Here the CDR3 DNA reads TGTGCCAGCAGCTTAGATTTTAGTTCTGGCACAGATACGCAGTATTTT.

The gene calls are TRBV11-3 and TRBJ2-7; 11 positions agree with TRBD2. The length of the CDR3 is 16 residues. Germline V lookup: CDR1 SGHNT, CDR2 YENEEA. The ends lost 1 base at V and 1 base at J; junction bases unmatched: 3. The CDR3 protein is CASSLGSSGGSYEQYF. Here the CDR3 DNA reads TGTGCCAGCAGCTTAGGTTCTAGCGGGGGGTCCTACGAGCAGTACTTC. Supplemented by reference TRBV11-3 and TRBJ2-7, the full variable domain reads EAGVVQSPRYKIIEKKQPVAFWCNPISGHNTLYWYLQNLGQGPELLIRYENEEAVDDSQLPKDRFSAERLKGVDSTLKIQPAELGDSAVYLCASSLGSSGGSYEQYFGPGTRLTVT.

This chain links TRBV18 with TRBJ2-3; TRBD1 matches 12 bases. Germline V gene sequence: CDR1 KGHSH, CDR2 LQKENI. Germline trimming cut 3 bases from V and 4 bases from J; bases unmatched to any gene: 2. The CDR3 is 15 residues long. CDR3 in DNA: TGTGCCAGCTCACCCGGGACAGGGGGCCCAGATACGCAGTATTTT. It yields the protein CASSPGTGGPDTQYF. Full variable domain (rest looked up from reference TRBV18 and TRBJ2-3): NAGVMQNPRHLVRRRGQEARLRCSPMKGHSHVYWYRQLPEEGLKFMVYLQKENIIDESGMPKERFSAEFPKEGPSILRIQQVVRGDSAAYFCASSPGTGGPDTQYFGPGTRLTVL.

The rearrangement joins TRBV18 to TRBJ2-7, with 7 nucleotides matching TRBD1. With V trimmed by 0 bases and J by 9 bases, 8 bases remained unmatched. This CDR3 has 14 amino acids. Germline lookup yields CDR1 KGHSH and CDR2 LQKENI. The CDR3 is CASSPPGQDGGQYF. Here the CDR3 DNA reads TGTGCCAGCTCACCACCTGGACAGGACGGTGGGCAGTACTTC.

This clone was counted once. This chain links TRBV6-1 with TRBJ1-2; possible D gene TRBD1, 5 bases. V lost 1 base and J lost 5, with 14 bases in between. This CDR3 contains 15 residues. From germline, CDR1 is MNHNS and CDR2 SASEGT. The CDR3 here is CASSEGWGLGYGYTF. Here the CDR3 DNA reads TGTGCCAGCAGTGAAGGTTGGGGCCTAGGGTATGGCTACACCTTC.

V and J are TRBV10-3 and TRBJ2-7, with D perhaps matching TRBD2 (6 bases). Germline CDR1 and CDR2: ENHRY and SYGVKD. V lost 0 bases and J 5 bases, leaving 8 bases between the germline ends. CDR3 length: 13 amino acids. CDR3 DNA sequence: TGTGCCATCAGTGAGTCCGGCGGGGACGAGCAGTACTTC. This gives the protein CAISESGGDEQYF.

J is TRBJ2-7 and V is TRBV6-1; D gene uncertain. Germline V lookup: CDR1 MNHNS, CDR2 SASEGT. This CDR3 has 14 amino acids. V shed 5 bases and J shed 0 bases, with 11 bases lying between them. CDR3 region: CASSLPVRSYEQYF. CDR3 nucleotides: TGTGCCAGCAGTTTGCCGGTTCGCTCCTACGAGCAGTACTTC.

This clone was seen only a few times. The chain is built from TRBV5-1 and TRBJ2-1, with TRBD2 matching over 11 bases. Germline CDR1 and CDR2: SGHRS and YFSETQ. The junction had 7 bases not matched to a gene; V was cut back by 3 bases and J by 5 bases. The length of the CDR3 is 16 residues. As DNA, the CDR3 is TGCGCCAGCAGCTCGCTAACTAGCGGGAGCAACAATGAGCAGTTCTTC. Translation gives CASSSLTSGSNNEQFF.

V and J are TRBV18 and TRBJ2-1; D is possibly TRBD1 (6 bases). The CDR3 is 14 amino acids. V lost 1 base and J 9 bases, leaving 13 bases between the germline ends. Germline lookup yields CDR1 KGHSH and CDR2 LQKENI. CDR3 in amino acids: CASSPQTGLGEQFF. The DNA for the CDR3 is TGTGCCAGCTCACCACAAACAGGGTTGGGTGAGCAGTTCTTC.

CDR3 sequence (DNA): TGTGCCAGCAGTTTAAGACAGAACACTGAAGCTTTCTTT. It yields the protein CASSLRQNTEAFF. The chain employs TRBV6-4 and TRBJ1-1; D not certain. This CDR3 contains 13 residues. Germline V CDR1 and CDR2: MRHNA, SNTAGT. The V and J ends lost 5 bases and 1 base respectively, with 8 bases between them.

In its sample, this clone was seen a few times. The chain links TRBV9 to TRBJ1-4, with D uncertain. Germline CDR1 and CDR2: SGDLS and YYNGEE. CDR3 length: 15 amino acids. The V gene lost 4 bases and the J gene lost 8 bases, with 18 bases spanning the gap. The CDR3 sequence is CASSLSSGLGEKLFF. CDR3 nucleotide sequence: TGTGCCAGCAGCCTCTCCAGCGGGTTAGGGGAAAAACTGTTTTTT.

J is TRBJ2-2 and V is TRBV11-1, with 7 bases aligning to TRBD1. J gave up 3 bases and V 4 bases, and 5 bases lay outside the gene matches. The CDR3 has 15 amino acids. Germline V CDR1 and CDR2: SGHAT, FQDESV (reference sequence). The CDR3 protein is CASSSTGTHTGELFF. CDR3 DNA: TGTGCCAGCAGCTCGACAGGGACCCACACCGGGGAGCTGTTTTTT.

The V gene is TRBV15, the J gene TRBJ2-1; TRBD2 aligns across 12 bases. Per germline, CDR1 LNHNV and CDR2 YYDKDF (reference sequence). The CDR3 runs to 16 residues. V shed 3 bases, J shed 12 bases, and the junction held 12 bases outside the gene matches. CDR3 amino acids: CATSRSSSGRASWQFF. CDR3 coding DNA: TGTGCCACCAGCAGGAGTTCTAGCGGGAGGGCCAGTTGGCAGTTCTTC. The full variable domain, its missing parts supplied by reference TRBV15 and TRBJ2-1, is DAMVIQNPRYQVTQFGKPVTLSCSQTLNHNVMYWYQQKSSQAPKLLFHYYDKDFNNEADTPDNFQSRRPNTSFCFLDIRSPGLGDTAMYLCATSRSSSGRASWQFFGPGTRLTVL.

CDR3 DNA: TGTGCCAGCAGTTTAGTAGCGGGAGTCCATGAGCAGTTCTTC. Translated: CASSLVAGVHEQFF. The chain carries TRBV28 and TRBJ2-1, with 9 bases aligning to TRBD2. The CDR3 sequence is 14 residues long. From germline, CDR1 is MDHEN and CDR2 SYDVKM. With 2 bases clipped from V and 8 bases from J, the junction kept 4 bases outside the gene matches.

The chain carries TRBV5-1 and TRBJ1-4; maybe TRBD1 (5 bases). Germline V gene sequence: CDR1 SGHRS, CDR2 YFSETQ. The V end lost 5 bases, the J end lost 4 bases, and 18 bases lay between the germline ends. This CDR3 contains 16 residues. The CDR3 bases are TGCGCCAGCAGTTATTCAGGGCCTATCGGTAATGAAAAACTGTTTTTT. It yields the protein CASSYSGPIGNEKLFF.

This clone came up once. The CDR3 DNA reads as TGTGCCAGCAGTGAGACGACAGGGGGAAGCAATCAGCCCCAGCATTTT. Amino acids: CASSETTGGSNQPQHF. The rearrangement joins TRBV2 to TRBJ1-5, with 9 bases aligning to TRBD1. CDR1 is SNHLY, CDR2 FYNNEI, per germline. Losses at the gene ends were 3 bases for V and 1 base for J; bases not matched to a gene: 4. This CDR3 is built from 16 residues.

The chain uses TRBV30 and TRBJ2-1; D is undetermined. The V and J ends lost 4 bases and 0 bases respectively, with 16 bases between them. CDR3 length: 16 residues. Germline V CDR1 and CDR2: GTSNPN, SVGIG (reference sequence). Written as DNA, the CDR3 is TGTGCCTGGACCCGAAACTCGCCGAGCTCCTACAATGAGCAGTTCTTC. It yields the protein CAWTRNSPSSYNEQFF.

V usage is TRBV6-5 and J usage is TRBJ1-2; the match to TRBD1 covers 7 bases. Germline lookup yields CDR1 MNHEY and CDR2 SVGAGI. Germline trimming cut 8 bases from V and 7 bases from J; bases unmatched to any gene: 13. The CDR3 contains 14 residues. The DNA of the CDR3 is TGTGCCAGCTACAGACAGGGAGGAGCGAGTGGCTACACCTTC. Translation gives CASYRQGGASGYTF.

The chain recombines TRBV7-3 with TRBJ2-1, with 8 bases fitting TRBD1. The germline gives CDR1 SGHTA, CDR2 FQGTGA. V lost 5 bases and J lost 0; bases outside the gene matches: 6. The CDR3 contains 16 residues. DNA for the CDR3: TGTGCCAGCAGCCAAGACAGGGGCGTCTCCTACAATGAGCAGTTCTTC. Translating it yields CASSQDRGVSYNEQFF.

The V call is TRBV19, the J call TRBJ2-1, with 10 bases lining up with TRBD2. Unmatched junction bases numbered 10, after V lost 3 bases and J lost 5 bases. Germline CDR1 reads LNHDA; CDR2 reads SQIVND (reference sequence). This CDR3 comprises 17 residues. The CDR3 loop is CASSIAVGLATNNEQFF. CDR3 DNA: TGTGCCAGTAGTATCGCAGTGGGACTAGCGACCAACAATGAGCAGTTCTTC.

This clone was observed a handful of times. This chain joins TRBV21-1 and TRBJ2-7; the table names TRBD1, a call not compared with the DNA. TRBV21-1 is reported as a pseudogene. The CDR3 loop spans 11 amino acids. For the CDR3, the DNA is TGTGCCAGCAGCAGGAACAGGGATCAGTACTTC. Protein sequence: CASSRNRDQYF.